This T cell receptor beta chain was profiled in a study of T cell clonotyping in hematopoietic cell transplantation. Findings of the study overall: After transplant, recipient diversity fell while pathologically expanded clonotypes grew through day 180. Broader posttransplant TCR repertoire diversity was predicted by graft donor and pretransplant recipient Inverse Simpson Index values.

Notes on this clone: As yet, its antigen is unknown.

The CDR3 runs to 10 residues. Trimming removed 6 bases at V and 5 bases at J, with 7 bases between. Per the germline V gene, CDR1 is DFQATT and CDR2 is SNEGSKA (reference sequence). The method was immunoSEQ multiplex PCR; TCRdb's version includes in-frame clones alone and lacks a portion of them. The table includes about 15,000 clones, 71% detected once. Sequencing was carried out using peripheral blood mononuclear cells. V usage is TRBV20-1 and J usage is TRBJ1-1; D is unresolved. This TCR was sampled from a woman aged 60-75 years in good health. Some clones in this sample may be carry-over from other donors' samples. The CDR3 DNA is TGCAGTGCGACAAGGACTGAAGCTTTCTTT. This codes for CSATRTEAFF.